This T cell receptor beta chain was recorded in a study of blood T cell repertoires in COVID-19. Overall study: The United States, Italy and Spain were the sources of the acute and convalescent COVID-19 samples.

The germline V gene has CDR1 SGHRS and CDR2 YFSETQ. Between the trimmed V and J ends, which lost 2 bases and 1 base, there was a span of 6 bases. The CDR3 has 13 amino acids. Per the original methods: Cell counts per sample came from amplifying reference gene primers. Assay: immunoSEQ multiplex PCR; the TCRdb copy retains only in-frame clones and omits some. That table supplies the V and J calls and clone size; D and trimming were determined from the DNA. The sample contains roughly 200,000 clones, 80% to 85% of which appear only once. It was during active infection that Seattle patients were enrolled and then longitudinally followed.

The rearrangement joins TRBV5-1 to TRBJ1-1; D gene ambiguous. The material sequenced was peripheral blood. The TCR originated in an elderly woman with COVID-19, enrolled during active disease. CDR3 sequence: CASSLIQNTEAFF. In DNA form, the CDR3 reads TGCGCCAGCAGCTTAATACAGAACACTGAAGCTTTCTTT.